This T cell receptor beta chain derives from a study of shared clonotypes between healthy human individuals. Overall study results and limits: An anticipated effect of sequencing depth on clonotype sharing among donors was recognized.

The CDR3 length is 13 residues. Germline V gene sequence: CDR1 SGHTA, CDR2 FQGNSA. V was clipped by 2 bases and J by 4 bases, with 8 bases between them. Here immunoSEQ multiplex PCR was the method, and the copy in TCRdb shows in-frame clones only, minus some. This repertoire shows approximately 1.1 million clones, around 78% found once; its top ten account for about 0.52%. Turning to this clone: Its antigen is still unknown.

The rearrangement joins TRBV7-2 to TRBJ1-1; a possible D gene is TRBD1 (5 bases). This TCR came from a man between 18 and 35 years old in good health. Some clones in this sample may be carry-over from other donors' samples. The sample was memory CD4+ T cells from PBMCs. Regarding subset: CD45RA-negative fraction. CDR3 sequence (DNA): TGTGCCAGCAGCTTAACCGGGACCACTGAAGCTTTCTTT. Encoded protein: CASSLTGTTEAFF.